Following are 18 T cell receptor beta chains from one sample sequenced in a study of blood T cell repertoires in COVID-19. The data were produced by immunoSEQ multiplex PCR, yet TCRdb's version contains in-frame clones alone and is incomplete. The table records around 200,000 clones, 70% to 90% of them present only once. Sequenced: peripheral blood. These receptor sequences come from a woman older than 75 with acute or convalescent COVID-19.

V is TRBV7-8 and J is TRBJ1-5; TRBD1 matches 7 bases. This CDR3 spans 17 amino acids. Germline V gene lookup returns CDR1 SGHVS and CDR2 FQNEAQ. V shed 5 bases, J shed 0 bases, and the junction held 10 bases outside the gene matches. CDR3: CASSPRDSQYSNQPQHF. CDR3 in DNA: TGTGCCAGCAGCCCCCGGGACAGTCAATATAGCAATCAGCCCCAGCATTTT.

This chain links TRBV12-3 or TRBV12-4 with TRBJ1-1; D perhaps matches TRBD1 (5 bases). The V and J ends lost 6 bases and 7 bases respectively, with 12 bases between them. This CDR3 is built from 12 residues. This CDR3 reads CASRQGGDEAFF. DNA of the CDR3: TGTGCCAGCAGGCAGGGTGGAGATGAAGCTTTCTTT.

The chain combines TRBV2 with TRBJ1-5, with D maybe TRBD1 (6 bases). The CDR3 is 15 residues long. Germline V CDR1 and CDR2: SNHLY, FYNNEI. V was pared by 4 bases and J by 7 bases, with 17 bases between. The CDR3 protein is CASSVEQGFGQPQHF. The CDR3 region has the DNA TGTGCCAGCAGTGTAGAACAGGGTTTTGGCCAGCCCCAGCATTTT. The whole variable domain, filled in from reference TRBV2 and TRBJ1-5, reads EPEVTQTPSHQVTQMGQEVILRCVPISNHLYFYWYRQILGQKVEFLVSFYNNEISEKSEIFDDQFSVERPDGSNFTLKIRSTKLEDSAMYFCASSVEQGFGQPQHFGDGTRLSIL.

The CDR3 region is CASSFGDRAETQYF. The CDR3 region has the DNA TGTGCCAGCAGCTTTGGGGACAGGGCTGAGACCCAGTACTTC. The chain joins TRBV7-9 to TRBJ2-5, with 9 bases fitting TRBD1. Unmatched junction bases numbered 4, after V lost 3 bases and J lost 5 bases. CDR3 length: 14 residues. CDR1 and CDR2 from the germline V gene are SEHNR and FQNEAQ (reference sequence).

The chain combines TRBV9 with TRBJ2-2, with 8 positions matching TRBD2. Germline-derived CDR1 and CDR2 are SGDLS and YYNGEE. This CDR3 spans 16 amino acids. V gave up 4 bases and J gave up 2 bases; unmatched junction bases: 7. CDR3 bases: TGTGCCAGCAGCCCCACTAGCGGAATTAACACCGGGGAGCTGTTTTTT. Translation: CASSPTSGINTGELFF.

The chain uses TRBV29-1 and TRBJ2-7; 7 positions agree with TRBD1. Trimming at V came to 5 bases and at J to 9 bases, leaving 7 bases not matched to a gene. The CDR3 sequence is 11 residues long. Per germline, CDR1 SQVTM and CDR2 ANQGSEA. In DNA form, the CDR3 reads TGCAGCGTTCAGGACAGGACGAGGCAGTACTTC. This encodes CSVQDRTRQYF.

This clone was seen more than once but under ten times. The V and J genes are TRBV9 and TRBJ1-2; D is ambiguous. V gave up 0 bases and J gave up 6 bases, with 12 bases separating them. CDR3 size: 14 residues. The germline CDR1 and CDR2 sequences are SGDLS and YYNGEE. The CDR3 loop is CASSVGSGYDGYTF. The CDR3 region has the DNA TGTGCCAGCAGCGTAGGGTCGGGATACGATGGCTACACCTTC.

V and J are TRBV30 and TRBJ2-7, with TRBD1 matching over 8 bases. V dropped 0 bases and J dropped 2; count of bases not matched to a gene: 6. CDR3 length: 15 amino acids. Germline CDR1 reads GTSNPN; CDR2 reads SVGIG (reference sequence). CDR3 residues: CAWSVLRGLAYEQYF. CDR3 sequence (DNA): TGTGCCTGGAGTGTACTCAGGGGGCTCGCCTACGAGCAGTACTTC.

The chain uses TRBV18 and TRBJ1-4; TRBD1 matches at 9 bases. The CDR3 has 16 residues. Germline-derived CDR1 and CDR2 are KGHSH and LQKENI. Trimming removed 5 bases from V and 7 bases from J; junction bases left unmatched: 11. The CDR3 spells CASSSKTGGEVEKLFF. As DNA, the CDR3 is TGTGCCAGCTCATCGAAGACAGGGGGAGAGGTTGAAAAACTGTTTTTT.

V gene TRBV19 combines with J gene TRBJ2-7; 9 bases map to TRBD2. This CDR3 has 15 residues. Germline CDR1 reads LNHDA; CDR2 reads SQIVND (reference sequence). With 6 bases clipped from V and 5 bases from J, the junction kept 11 bases outside the gene matches. The CDR3 DNA reads TGTGCCAGTAGATCTAGCGGGATCTTCTATGACGAGCAGTACTTC. It specifies CASRSSGIFYDEQYF.

V usage is TRBV11-1 and J usage is TRBJ2-5; D perhaps matches TRBD1 (5 bases). This CDR3 is built from 13 residues. Germline values: CDR1 SGHAT, CDR2 FQDESV (reference sequence). Trimming took 5 bases from V and 4 from J, leaving 11 bases between them. CDR3 sequence (DNA): TGTGCCAGCAGCCCGCAAAGGGGAGAGACCCAGTACTTC. Its translation is CASSPQRGETQYF.

V is TRBV6-1 and J is TRBJ1-5; a weak D match, TRBD1 (6 bases). Looked up from germline, CDR1 is MNHNS and CDR2 is SASEGT. V dropped 0 bases and J dropped 10 bases, with 19 bases sitting between them. The CDR3 is 16 residues long. In DNA, the CDR3 is TGTGCCAGCAGTGAAGCGCCCGGGGGGGCGCTTAGCCCCCAGCATTTT. This sequence encodes CASSEAPGGALSPQHF.

V gene TRBV19 combines with J gene TRBJ1-2; D possibly corresponds to TRBD1 (6 bases). V shed 7 bases and J shed 4 bases, with 19 bases lying between them. Germline assignment: CDR1 LNHDA and CDR2 SQIVND (reference sequence). This CDR3 comprises 15 residues. The CDR3 loop reads CASTANSQGSYGYTF. The CDR3 region has the DNA TGTGCCAGTACCGCGAACTCCCAGGGGTCCTATGGCTACACCTTC.

This clone was observed a handful of times. The chain employs TRBV4-3 and TRBJ2-7, with 9 bases lining up with TRBD2. The germline CDR1 and CDR2 sequences are LGHNA and YSLEER. The junction had 5 bases not matched to a gene; V was cut back by 3 bases and J by 2 bases. The CDR3 spans 15 residues. CDR3 residues: CASSHGVAGAYEQYF. DNA for the CDR3: TGCGCCAGCAGCCATGGGGTAGCGGGGGCCTACGAGCAGTACTTC.

V and J are TRBV2 and TRBJ2-4, with 7 bases that match TRBD2. J lost 0 bases, V lost 7 bases, and 12 bases had no gene match. This CDR3 spans 17 amino acids. The V gene's germline CDR1 is SNHLY and CDR2 FYNNEI. In DNA, the CDR3 is TGTGCCAGCACGACCACTCTAGCGGACCTAGCCAAAAACATTCAGTACTTC. The encoded protein is CASTTTLADLAKNIQYF.

The rearrangement joins TRBV5-1 to TRBJ1-2; possible D gene TRBD1, 6 bases. V dropped 0 bases and J dropped 7 bases, with 13 bases sitting between them. Looked up from germline, CDR1 is SGHRS and CDR2 is YFSETQ. The CDR3 contains 14 residues. This chain's CDR3 is CASSLGQQGAGYTF. The CDR3 nucleotides are TGCGCCAGCAGCTTGGGTCAACAGGGCGCTGGCTACACCTTC.

This clone was seen only once. This chain links TRBV18 with TRBJ2-1; D is perhaps TRBD2 (5 bases). V was trimmed by 3 bases and J by 6 bases, leaving 9 bases between them. The CDR3 is made up of 13 amino acids. Germline CDR1 reads KGHSH; CDR2 reads LQKENI. The CDR3 coding sequence is TGTGCCAGCTCACCCCTTGGAGGCAATGAGCAGTTCTTC. It encodes CASSPLGGNEQFF.

The gene calls are TRBV20-1 and TRBJ1-1; 7 nucleotides match TRBD1. Germline V gene lookup returns CDR1 DFQATT and CDR2 SNEGSKA (reference sequence). V shed 3 bases and J 1 base; nucleotides not matched to a gene: 8. The CDR3 has 15 residues. The CDR3 DNA is TGCAGTGCTAGTCCGGGACAGAGAGGGAACACTGAAGCTTTCTTT. Its translation is CSASPGQRGNTEAFF.